This entry lists 22 T cell receptor beta chains sequenced from one sample in a study of T-cell memory formation after mild COVID-19. TCRdb re-analysed the 5' RACE reads in MiXCR, keeping a single row per CDR3 protein. The repertoire holds over 400,000 distinct CDR3 sequences, with less than 25% as singletons. Sequencing was done on a sample of PBMCs or a T cell subset sorted from them (not recorded which). Receptor source: an adult woman who had mild COVID-19 (a few samples of this study predate the infection). Cell type and time point are not known.

This chain links TRBV10-3 with TRBJ2-1; 10 bases fit TRBD2. Unmatched junction bases numbered 10, after V lost 6 bases and J lost 5 bases. The CDR3 length is 16 residues. Germline values: CDR1 ENHRY, CDR2 SYGVKD. Here the CDR3 DNA reads TGTGCCATCAGCCCAGCGGGACTAGCGAAGAACAATGAGCAGTTCTTC. It codes for CAISPAGLAKNNEQFF.

V and J are TRBV24-1 and TRBJ2-1, with 7 bases identical to TRBD2. CDR3 length: 15 amino acids. The V gene end was trimmed by 7 bases and the J gene end by 7 bases; junction bases not matched to a gene: 12. Germline lookup yields CDR1 KGHDR and CDR2 SFDVKD. The CDR3 region is CATSGIGGGVNEQFF. In nucleotides, the CDR3 is TGTGCCACCAGCGGTATAGGCGGGGGTGTTAATGAGCAGTTCTTC.

The chain combines TRBV12-3 or TRBV12-4 with TRBJ2-2; 7 nucleotides line up with TRBD1. Trimming removed 7 bases from V and 12 bases from J; junction bases left unmatched: 5. The CDR3 covers 11 residues. The CDR3 DNA follows: TGTGCCAGCACCTCGACAGGGAAGCTGTTTTTT. Translation: CASTSTGKLFF.

V gene TRBV20-1 combines with J gene TRBJ1-2; D unresolved. This CDR3 has 16 amino acids. Trimming shortened V by 1 base and J by 0 bases, and 15 bases separated the two germline ends. The germline CDR1 and CDR2 sequences are DFQATT and SNEGSKA (reference sequence). The CDR3 is CSARGSGLRTNYGYTF. In DNA, the CDR3 is TGCAGTGCTAGAGGCTCCGGTTTGAGAACTAACTATGGCTACACCTTC.

The V gene is TRBV30, the J gene TRBJ1-5, with TRBD1 matching over 9 bases. The V gene's germline CDR1 is GTSNPN and CDR2 SVGIG (reference sequence). This CDR3 is 13 amino acids long. J was trimmed by 9 bases and V by 3 bases; bases with no gene match: 6. In nucleotides, the CDR3 is TGTGCCTGGAGCCTCGGGACAGGGAGGCCCCAGCATTTT. Its protein is CAWSLGTGRPQHF.

V and J are TRBV29-1 and TRBJ2-2; tentatively, D is TRBD1 (5 bases). Trimming cost V 1 base and J 2 bases, with 17 bases left between them. From germline, CDR1 is SQVTM and CDR2 ANQGSEA. The CDR3 runs to 17 residues. As DNA, the CDR3 is TGCAGCGTTGAAGGGGGCCGCGGTAGCAAAAACACCGGGGAGCTGTTTTTT. It specifies CSVEGGRGSKNTGELFF.

This chain links TRBV5-1 with TRBJ2-1; TRBD2 is a possible D gene (5 bases). Germline V lookup: CDR1 SGHRS, CDR2 YFSETQ. V was pared by 4 bases and J by 4 bases, with 15 bases between. This CDR3 has 15 residues. CDR3 loop: CASSLASKSYNEQFF. DNA of the CDR3: TGCGCCAGCAGCCTGGCTAGCAAATCATACAATGAGCAGTTCTTC.

The rearrangement joins TRBV2 to TRBJ2-7; D is possibly TRBD1 (5 bases). V shed 6 bases and J shed 3 bases, with 15 bases lying between them. The CDR3 runs 14 residues. Germline V gene data show CDR1 as SNHLY and CDR2 as FYNNEI. Written as DNA, the CDR3 is TGTGCCAGCAGGGTCCGACCACAGGACTACGAGCAGTACTTC. It encodes CASRVRPQDYEQYF. The entire variable domain, with the rest obtained from reference TRBV2 and TRBJ2-7, is as follows: EPEVTQTPSHQVTQMGQEVILRCVPISNHLYFYWYRQILGQKVEFLVSFYNNEISEKSEIFDDQFSVERPDGSNFTLKIRSTKLEDSAMYFCASRVRPQDYEQYFGPGTRLTVT.

This clonotype was detected a few times. The chain links TRBV29-1 to TRBJ2-1, with 8 bases fitting TRBD2. The CDR3 extends over 13 amino acids. Germline trimming cut 4 bases from V and 13 bases from J; bases unmatched to any gene: 12. Germline V gene data show CDR1 as SQVTM and CDR2 as ANQGSEA. The CDR3 sequence: CSVGPSGLAVQFF. In nucleotides, the CDR3 is TGCAGCGTTGGCCCTTCTGGACTAGCTGTTCAGTTCTTC.

The chain uses TRBV6-5 and TRBJ2-2, with a possible D match to TRBD2 (5 bases). Per the germline V gene, CDR1 is MNHEY and CDR2 is SVGAGI. Trimming shortened V by 6 bases and J by 3 bases, and 17 bases separated the two germline ends. This CDR3 is 16 amino acids long. CDR3 DNA sequence: TGTGCCAGCAGACAGACCCTGACTACATACACCGGGGAGCTGTTTTTT. Translation: CASRQTLTTYTGELFF.

The sample holds a few counts of this clonotype. This chain connects TRBV6-6 to TRBJ1-6; the D gene is possibly TRBD1 (5 bases). Germline V gene lookup returns CDR1 MNHNY and CDR2 SVGAGI (reference sequence). V lost 9 bases, J lost 5 bases, and 11 bases lay in between. This CDR3 has 13 residues. CDR3 bases: TGTGCCAGTACGCCGGGGCATAATTCACCCCTCCACTTT. As protein: CASTPGHNSPLHF.

This clonotype was observed a handful of times. The rearrangement links TRBV7-8 to TRBJ2-2; TRBD2 aligns across 12 bases. The CDR3 totals 18 residues. CDR1 is SGHVS, CDR2 FQNEAQ, per germline. The J segment lost 1 base and the V segment lost 1 base, leaving 4 bases of the junction unmatched. CDR3 residues: CASSLGRTSGMNTGELFF. The CDR3 DNA sequence: TGTGCCAGCAGCTTAGGTCGGACTAGCGGGATGAACACCGGGGAGCTGTTTTTT. The full variable domain, in which reference TRBV7-8 and TRBJ2-2 provide the parts outside the CDR3, is GAGVSQSPRYKVAKRGQDVALRCDPISGHVSLFWYQQALGQGPEFLTYFQNEAQLDKSGLPSDRFFAERPEGSVSTLKIQRTQQEDSAVYLCASSLGRTSGMNTGELFFGEGSRLTVL.

The chain combines TRBV20-1 with TRBJ2-3; weak D call: TRBD2 (6 bases). CDR3 size: 14 residues. Germline-derived CDR1 and CDR2 are DFQATT and SNEGSKA (reference sequence). Between the trimmed V and J ends, which lost 2 bases and 5 bases, there was a span of 14 bases. CDR3 in amino acids: CSARPSRAGDTQYF. The CDR3 region has the DNA TGCAGTGCTAGACCTAGTCGAGCGGGAGATACGCAGTATTTT.

This clonotype appeared a few times. The genes are TRBV9 and TRBJ1-4, with D maybe TRBD1 (5 bases). V lost 3 bases and J 6 bases, leaving 15 bases between the germline ends. The CDR3 has 15 residues. CDR1 SGDLS and CDR2 YYNGEE come from the germline V gene. CDR3 nucleotide sequence: TGTGCCAGCAGCGAGGACCCGGGACCTTATGAAAAACTGTTTTTT. Translation gives CASSEDPGPYEKLFF.

The rearrangement links TRBV9 to TRBJ1-5, with D perhaps matching TRBD1 (5 bases). Germline CDR1 is SGDLS and CDR2 is YYNGEE. This CDR3 is 13 amino acids long. V lost 7 bases and J 3 bases, leaving 11 bases between the germline ends. The CDR3 DNA reads as TGTGCCAGCGGGCAGGGTTACAATCAGCCCCAGCATTTT. This sequence encodes CASGQGYNQPQHF.

This clonotype was counted a few times. V gene TRBV10-3 combines with J gene TRBJ1-5; D is perhaps TRBD1 (6 bases). Germline CDR1 ENHRY, CDR2 SYGVKD. Trimming cost V 2 bases and J 10 bases, with 9 bases left between them. The CDR3 has 12 amino acids. The CDR3 sequence: CAISEGGPPQHF. The DNA of the CDR3 is TGTGCCATCAGTGAGGGGGGGCCCCCCCAGCATTTT.

This clonotype was seen a handful of times. This rearrangement joins TRBV4-1 to TRBJ2-1; TRBD1 agrees at 7 bases. CDR1 and CDR2 (germline): MGHRA, YSYEKL. The CDR3 runs to 13 residues. Losses at the gene ends were 1 base for V and 9 bases for J; bases not matched to a gene: 3. The CDR3 loop is CASSQGQGGEQFF. CDR3 bases: TGCGCCAGCAGCCAAGGACAGGGTGGTGAGCAGTTCTTC.

V gene TRBV9 combines with J gene TRBJ1-1, with 9 bases lining up with TRBD1. V dropped 3 bases and J dropped 1; count of bases not matched to a gene: 7. The CDR3 runs 16 residues. Germline CDR1 reads SGDLS; CDR2 reads YYNGEE. The CDR3 DNA follows: TGTGCCAGCAGCGGGCGTCCGGGACAGGGGAACACTGAAGCTTTCTTT. Its protein product is CASSGRPGQGNTEAFF. Combining the CDR3 with reference TRBV9 and TRBJ1-1 gives the whole variable domain DSGVTQTPKHLITATGQRVTLRCSPRSGDLSVYWYQQSLDQGLQFLIQYYNGEERAKGNILERFSAQQFPDLHSELNLSSLELGDSALYFCASSGRPGQGNTEAFFGQGTRLTVV.

V usage is TRBV12-3 or TRBV12-4 and J usage is TRBJ2-3, with D perhaps TRBD1 (6 bases). Trimming cost V 6 bases and J 2 bases, with 18 bases left between them. The length of the CDR3 is 16 residues. The CDR3 sequence is CASSRVVGHHTDTQYF. The CDR3 DNA is TGTGCCAGCAGCCGGGTTGTGGGACATCACACAGATACGCAGTATTTT.

This clonotype was counted at least ten times. This rearrangement joins TRBV12-3 or TRBV12-4 to TRBJ1-1; D unclear. The CDR3 length is 12 residues. Trimming left V 6 bases short and J 7 bases short, with 12 bases between. DNA of the CDR3: TGTGCCAGCAGCCCCATACTGAGTGAAGCTTTCTTT. Amino acid sequence: CASSPILSEAFF.

The V call is TRBV20-1, the J call TRBJ2-2; TRBD2 agrees at 7 bases. The CDR3 totals 19 residues. Germline CDR1 and CDR2: DFQATT and SNEGSKA (reference sequence). Unmatched junction bases numbered 14, after V lost 0 bases and J lost 1 base. The CDR3 here is CSARDPGGSRGGNTGELFF. CDR3 sequence (DNA): TGCAGTGCTAGAGATCCCGGCGGGAGCAGAGGAGGGAACACCGGGGAGCTGTTTTTT.

This clonotype was observed a handful of times. The V gene is TRBV7-9, the J gene TRBJ1-1; TRBD1 might be the D (6 bases). This CDR3 is 14 amino acids long. Germline V gene sequence: CDR1 SEHNR, CDR2 FQNEAQ (reference sequence). V was trimmed by 4 bases and J by 1 base, leaving 10 bases between them. The CDR3 protein is CASSSGHQNTEAFF. The CDR3 nucleotides are TGTGCCAGCAGCTCGGGACACCAGAACACTGAAGCTTTCTTT.